This T cell receptor (beta chain) emerged from a study of shared clonotypes between healthy human individuals. General observations from the study: Only blood was sampled; tissue repertoires likely differ. Clonotypes shared by all four donors outscored non-shared clonotypes in generation probability. Some naive CD4 clonotypes, around 5%, turned up in common across a handful of donors.

Comments on this clone: As yet, its antigen is unknown.

This CDR3 is 14 amino acids long. Trimming shortened V by 3 bases and J by 8 bases, and 13 bases separated the two germline ends. Germline-derived CDR1 and CDR2 are LNHDA and SQIVND (reference sequence). Some clones are missing from TCRdb's copy, which holds only in-frame ones; the method was immunoSEQ multiplex PCR. The sample records roughly 2.5 million clones, 85% to 95% being singletons. Partitioning of CD4+ cells yielded a CD45RA+ naive subset and a CD45RA-negative memory subset. The clonotype was recovered from a man younger than 30 in good health. Material for sequencing was naive CD4+ T cells sorted from blood. Sample subset: CD45RA+ positively selected. The chain uses TRBV19 and TRBJ1-4; D may be TRBD1 (5 bases). CDR3 DNA: TGTGCCAGTAGTATTCCAGGGTCGGGGGAAAAACTGTTTTTT. It encodes CASSIPGSGEKLFF.